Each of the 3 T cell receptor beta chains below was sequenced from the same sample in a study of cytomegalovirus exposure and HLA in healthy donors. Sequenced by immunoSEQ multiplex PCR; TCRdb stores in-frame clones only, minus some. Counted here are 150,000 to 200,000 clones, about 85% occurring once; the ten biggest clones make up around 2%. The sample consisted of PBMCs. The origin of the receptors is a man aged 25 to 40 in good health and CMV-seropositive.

Here the CDR3 reads CASSPPLRGRTEAFF. The DNA of the CDR3 is TGTGCCAGCAGCCCGCCGTTGAGGGGGCGCACTGAAGCTTTCTTT. This chain uses TRBV5-4 with TRBJ1-1; 7 bases line up with TRBD1. Germline V gene sequence: CDR1 SGHNT, CDR2 YYREEE (reference sequence). Losses at the gene ends were 4 bases for V and 4 bases for J; bases not matched to a gene: 10. The CDR3 runs 15 residues.

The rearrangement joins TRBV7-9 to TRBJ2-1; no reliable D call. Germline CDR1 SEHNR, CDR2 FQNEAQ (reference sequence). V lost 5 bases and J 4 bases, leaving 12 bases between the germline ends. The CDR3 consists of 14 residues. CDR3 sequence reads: CASSPLGGYNEQFF. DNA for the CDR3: TGTGCCAGCAGCCCCCTCGGCGGTTACAATGAGCAGTTCTTC.

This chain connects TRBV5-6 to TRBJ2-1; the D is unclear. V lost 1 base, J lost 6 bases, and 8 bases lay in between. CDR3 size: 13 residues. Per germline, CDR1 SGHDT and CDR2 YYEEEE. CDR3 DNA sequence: TGTGCCAGCAGCTTGAGCGTCGGCAATGAGCAGTTCTTC. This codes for CASSLSVGNEQFF.